Listed below are T cell receptor beta chains from one sample, sequenced in a study of blood T cells in healthy people across ages. One entry per CDR3 protein, called by TCRdb with MiXCR from the 5' RACE reads. The table has 600,000 or so distinct CDR3 sequences, under 55% seen once. Sequencing input: blood. These receptors all stem from an elderly man in good health. CDR3s include the opening cysteine and the closing phenylalanine or tryptophan. D genes are given only for firm matches. Clone size appears in some rows only: once, few, many, or a class for an expanded clone.

v_call: TRBV6-6; clone_size: many; j_call: TRBJ2-5; d_call: TRBD1; cdr3_nt: TGTGCCAGCAGTTACTCGACAGGGACGGAGACCCAGTACTTC; cdr3_aa: CASSYSTGTETQYF
v_call: TRBV7-2; clone_size: few; j_call: TRBJ1-4; d_call: .; cdr3_nt: TGTGCCAGCAGCTTAGCGCTACGGCCACCGGGTGAAAAACTGTTTTTT; cdr3_aa: CASSLALRPPGEKLFF
v_call: TRBV10-3; clone_size: .; j_call: TRBJ2-5; d_call: .; cdr3_nt: TGTGCCATCAGAAACCAGGGGAGGGAGACCCAGTACTTC; cdr3_aa: CAIRNQGRETQYF
v_call: TRBV10-3; clone_size: few; j_call: TRBJ2-5; d_call: TRBD2; cdr3_nt: TGTGCCATCAGTCTAAGCCGGACTAGCGGGGGCCAAGAGACCCAGTACTTC; cdr3_aa: CAISLSRTSGGQETQYF
v_call: TRBV6-5; clone_size: few; j_call: TRBJ1-1; d_call: TRBD1; cdr3_nt: TGTGCCAGCAGATCTCCGGGACAGGGGGCCACTGAAGCTTTCTTT; cdr3_aa: CASRSPGQGATEAFF
v_call: TRBV5-6; clone_size: .; j_call: TRBJ1-2; d_call: .; cdr3_nt: TGTGCCAGCAGCGCCGACAGCTACGGCTACACCTTC; cdr3_aa: CASSADSYGYTF
v_call: TRBV6-5; clone_size: many; j_call: TRBJ2-7; d_call: .; cdr3_nt: TGTGCCAGCTCCTGGCAGCCCTTAGGCTACGAGCAGTACTTC; cdr3_aa: CASSWQPLGYEQYF
v_call: TRBV12-3/TRBV12-4; clone_size: .; j_call: TRBJ1-1; d_call: .; cdr3_nt: TGTGCCAGCAGCTCCGTGGGAGCTGAAGCTTTCTTT; cdr3_aa: CASSSVGAEAFF
v_call: TRBV27; clone_size: .; j_call: TRBJ2-7; d_call: TRBD2; cdr3_nt: TGTGCCAGCAGCCGAGCGGGAGGCATCCTCTCCTACAATGAGCAGTACTTC; cdr3_aa: CASSRAGGILSYNEQYF
v_call: TRBV20-1; clone_size: once; j_call: TRBJ2-5; d_call: .; cdr3_nt: TGCAGTGCTCCAGACCACCCCCAAGAGACCCAGTACTTC; cdr3_aa: CSAPDHPQETQYF
v_call: TRBV6-6; clone_size: .; j_call: TRBJ1-6; d_call: .; cdr3_nt: TGTGCCAGCAGACCCCAGGAAAATTCACCCCTCCACTTT; cdr3_aa: CASRPQENSPLHF
v_call: TRBV7-6; clone_size: .; j_call: TRBJ1-5; d_call: .; cdr3_nt: TGTGCCAGCAGCTCAGGACAGAGATCAATCAGCCCCCAGCATTTT; cdr3_aa: CASSSGQRSISPQHF
v_call: TRBV6-6; clone_size: once; j_call: TRBJ2-3; d_call: TRBD2; cdr3_nt: TGTGCCAGCAGTTCTGGACTAGCGGGAGGGCGGGCAGATGCGCAGTATTTT; cdr3_aa: CASSSGLAGGRADAQYF
v_call: TRBV29-1; clone_size: .; j_call: TRBJ2-6; d_call: .; cdr3_nt: TGCAGCGTTGGACCAAGGGACTCTGGGGCCAACGTCCTGACTTTC; cdr3_aa: CSVGPRDSGANVLTF
v_call: TRBV29-1; clone_size: .; j_call: TRBJ2-3; d_call: .; cdr3_nt: TGCAGCGTTGTACCGTCAGAGCGCACAGATACGCAGTATTTT; cdr3_aa: CSVVPSERTDTQYF
v_call: TRBV12-3/TRBV12-4; clone_size: few; j_call: TRBJ1-1; d_call: .; cdr3_nt: TGTGCCACCCTCATGAACACTGAAGCTTTCTTT; cdr3_aa: CATLMNTEAFF
v_call: TRBV20-1; clone_size: few; j_call: TRBJ2-2; d_call: .; cdr3_nt: TGCAGTGCTCGGACCCCGGGACTGGTCACCGGGGAGCTGTTTTTT; cdr3_aa: CSARTPGLVTGELFF
v_call: TRBV10-3; clone_size: many; j_call: TRBJ2-6; d_call: .; cdr3_nt: TGTGCCACCTTTGGCGGCCCCTTCTCTGGGGCCAACGTCCTGACTTTC; cdr3_aa: CATFGGPFSGANVLTF
v_call: TRBV4-1; clone_size: .; j_call: TRBJ2-2; d_call: .; cdr3_nt: TGCGCCAGCAGCCAAGATATGGGCCCCTTCACCGGGGAGCTGTTTTTT; cdr3_aa: CASSQDMGPFTGELFF
v_call: TRBV21-1; clone_size: .; j_call: TRBJ2-1; d_call: .; cdr3_nt: TGTGCCAGCAGCAATTCCCGTAGGACTAGCGGGAGGTGGAATGAGCAGTTCTTC; cdr3_aa: CASSNSRRTSGRWNEQFF
v_call: TRBV20-1; clone_size: few; j_call: TRBJ2-5; d_call: TRBD2; cdr3_nt: TGCAGTGCTCCCCGGACTAGCACGGAGACCCAGTACTTC; cdr3_aa: CSAPRTSTETQYF
v_call: TRBV7-2; clone_size: few; j_call: TRBJ2-1; d_call: .; cdr3_nt: TGTGCCAGCAGCTTAATGGTGGCCTCCTACAATGAGCAGTTCTTC; cdr3_aa: CASSLMVASYNEQFF
v_call: TRBV6-2/TRBV6-3; clone_size: .; j_call: TRBJ2-3; d_call: .; cdr3_nt: TGTGCCAGCACCCGGGCGTTAGCCACAGATACGCAGTATTTT; cdr3_aa: CASTRALATDTQYF
v_call: TRBV7-2; clone_size: .; j_call: TRBJ2-5; d_call: .; cdr3_nt: TGTGCCAGCAGCGCCGGGGGCATCCAAGAGACCCAGTACTTC; cdr3_aa: CASSAGGIQETQYF
v_call: TRBV12-3/TRBV12-4; clone_size: .; j_call: TRBJ2-7; d_call: .; cdr3_nt: TGTGCCAGCAGTCGGACTAACACCTACGAGCAGTACTTC; cdr3_aa: CASSRTNTYEQYF
v_call: TRBV7-9; clone_size: few; j_call: TRBJ2-1; d_call: .; cdr3_nt: TGTGCCAGCAGCTTACAGGCTACTAGGGTAGGAAATGAGCAGTTCTTC; cdr3_aa: CASSLQATRVGNEQFF
v_call: TRBV11-1; clone_size: once; j_call: TRBJ2-7; d_call: .; cdr3_nt: TGTGCCAGCAACTCCCCGAGGACACTGTACGAGCAGTACTTC; cdr3_aa: CASNSPRTLYEQYF
v_call: TRBV5-1; clone_size: .; j_call: TRBJ2-7; d_call: .; cdr3_nt: TGCGCCAGCAGCGCCGGGGACTCCTACGAGCAGTACTTC; cdr3_aa: CASSAGDSYEQYF
v_call: TRBV3-1; clone_size: .; j_call: TRBJ2-6; d_call: .; cdr3_nt: TGTGCCACCGAGGACTCTGGGGCCAACGTCCTGACTTTC; cdr3_aa: CATEDSGANVLTF
v_call: TRBV29-1; clone_size: .; j_call: TRBJ2-7; d_call: .; cdr3_nt: TGCAGCGTTGCCAGGGACGCCAGCTCCTACGAGCAGTACTTC; cdr3_aa: CSVARDASSYEQYF
v_call: TRBV12-3/TRBV12-4; clone_size: .; j_call: TRBJ1-1; d_call: TRBD1; cdr3_nt: TGTGCCAGCAGTCCCAACACCGGGACAGCAGTTGAAGCTTTCTTT; cdr3_aa: CASSPNTGTAVEAFF
v_call: TRBV29-1; clone_size: .; j_call: TRBJ2-4; d_call: TRBD1; cdr3_nt: TGCAGCGTTGAAGCCTACAGGGGGGCCAAAAACATTCAGTACTTC; cdr3_aa: CSVEAYRGAKNIQYF
v_call: TRBV6-6; clone_size: many; j_call: TRBJ2-7; d_call: .; cdr3_nt: TGTGCCAGCAGCCGACAGGTTCCAGGCGTTGAGCAGTACTTC; cdr3_aa: CASSRQVPGVEQYF
v_call: TRBV21-1; clone_size: few; j_call: TRBJ1-6; d_call: .; cdr3_nt: TGTGCCAGCAGCAAAGCGACAGGGGCTGACTATAATTCACCCCTCCACTTT; cdr3_aa: CASSKATGADYNSPLHF
v_call: TRBV29-1; clone_size: many; j_call: TRBJ2-3; d_call: TRBD1; cdr3_nt: TGCAGCGTTGGGACAGGGGGAGATACGCAGTATTTT; cdr3_aa: CSVGTGGDTQYF
v_call: TRBV7-2; clone_size: few; j_call: TRBJ1-2; d_call: .; cdr3_nt: TGTGCCAGCAGCTCCCCGTTCTATGGCTACACCTTC; cdr3_aa: CASSSPFYGYTF